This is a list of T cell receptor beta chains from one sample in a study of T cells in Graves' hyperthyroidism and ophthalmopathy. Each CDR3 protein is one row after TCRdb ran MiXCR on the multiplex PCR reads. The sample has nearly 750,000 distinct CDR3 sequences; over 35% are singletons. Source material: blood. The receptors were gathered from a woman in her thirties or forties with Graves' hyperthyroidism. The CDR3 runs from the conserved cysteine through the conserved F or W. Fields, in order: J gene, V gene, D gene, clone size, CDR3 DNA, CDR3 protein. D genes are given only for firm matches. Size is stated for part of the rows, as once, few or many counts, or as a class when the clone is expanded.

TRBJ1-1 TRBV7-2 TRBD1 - TGTGCCAGCAGCCAGAACAGGGGCACTGAAGCTTTCTTT CASSQNRGTEAFF
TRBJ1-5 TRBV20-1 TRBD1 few TGCAGTGCTAGGGAACCGGGACAGCTTAATCAGCCCCAGCATTTT CSAREPGQLNQPQHF
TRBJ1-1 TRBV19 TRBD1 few TGTGCCAGTAGCATAAAGACAGGGGCGGAAGCTTTCTTT CASSIKTGAEAFF
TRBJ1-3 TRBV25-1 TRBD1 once TGTGCCAGTGGGACAGGGCGTCTCTCTGGAAACACCATATATTTT CASGTGRLSGNTIYF
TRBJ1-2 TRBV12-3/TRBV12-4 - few TGTGCCAGCAGTCTCCCGGGCCGAAACTATGGCTACACCTTC CASSLPGRNYGYTF
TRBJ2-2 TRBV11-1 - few TGTGCCAGCACCAACCCCGAAGGGGTATTCGGCGGGGAGCTGTTTTTT CASTNPEGVFGGELFF
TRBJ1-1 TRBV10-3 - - TGTGCCATCAGTGGGAGGGGAATCAACACTGAAGCTTTCTTT CAISGRGINTEAFF
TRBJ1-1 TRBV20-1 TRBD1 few TGCAGTGCGAACAGGGGAGTGAACACTGAAGCTTTCTTT CSANRGVNTEAFF
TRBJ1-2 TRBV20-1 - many TGCAGTGCCGACCCCAGCCGGGACTATGGCTACACCTTC CSADPSRDYGYTF
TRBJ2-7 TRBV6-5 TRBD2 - TGTGCCAGCAACCGTCTGGCGGGAGTTGTCGAGCAGTACTTC CASNRLAGVVEQYF
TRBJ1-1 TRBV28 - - TGTGCCAGCAGGCGGCTTGGGGGTGAAGCTTTCTTT CASRRLGGEAFF
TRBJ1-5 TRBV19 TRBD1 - TGTGCCAGTAGTATACTGACAGGGAACGCCAATCAGCCCCAGCATTTT CASSILTGNANQPQHF
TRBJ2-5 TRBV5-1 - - TGCGCCAGCAACCCCGGCTTTTTGGAGACCCAGTACTTC CASNPGFLETQYF